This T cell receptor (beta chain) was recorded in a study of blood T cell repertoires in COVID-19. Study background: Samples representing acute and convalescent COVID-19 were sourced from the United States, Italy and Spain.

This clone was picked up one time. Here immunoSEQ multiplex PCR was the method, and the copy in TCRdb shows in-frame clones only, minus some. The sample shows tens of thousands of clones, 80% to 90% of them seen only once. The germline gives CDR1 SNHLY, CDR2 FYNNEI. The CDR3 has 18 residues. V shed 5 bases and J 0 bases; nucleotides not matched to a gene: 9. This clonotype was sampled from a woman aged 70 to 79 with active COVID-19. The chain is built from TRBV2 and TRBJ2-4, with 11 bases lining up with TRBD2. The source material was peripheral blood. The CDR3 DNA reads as TGTGCCAGCAGTTCCGGCGGACTAGCGGGTTTAGCCAAAAACATTCAGTACTTC. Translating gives CASSSGGLAGLAKNIQYF.